The entry below describes one T cell receptor beta chain. This clonotype came up a few times. Its antigen is not yet known. No base quality values were provided; no much bigger clone lies one nucleotide off. For CDR1 and CDR2, the germline V gene (reference sequence) lists MNHEY and SMNVEV. V is shortened by 8 bases, J by 4 bases, and the region joining them spans 16 bases. The CDR3 goes from the cysteine to the phenylalanine over 14 residues. Only the CDR3 DNA is retained, 42 bases long and in frame from the first base. The record originates from a study of T cells after yellow fever vaccination (dated by TCRdb to about 2019). General notes on the study: The SMART-Seq v4 Ultra Low Input RNA kit was used to prepare libraries from fractions with low cell numbers. Two healthy male donors made up the cohort, one aged 18 to 30 years and the other aged 30 to 40 years. Bulk TCR alpha and beta repertoires were sequenced longitudinally to track T-cell clones before and after primary and booster YFV17D yellow fever vaccination. Blood was collected at multiple timepoints before and after primary and secondary immunization, and bulk PBMC replicates and cell subsets were isolated.

The treatment or condition label for this specimen denotes: live attenuated yellow fever vaccine strain. At every blood-draw timepoint, two biological replicates of bulk PBMCs were collected. PBMCs were isolated from peripheral blood using a standard Ficoll-Paque protocol. TriZol was used to extract RNA from bulk PBMCs, from CD4 and CD8 fractions, and from dextramer-positive and dextramer-negative fractions. What the work shows at the level of the full study, not this receptor alone: A small share of clonotypes was detected in both CD4 and CD8 compartments, with the overlap likely arising from convergent recombination. Most clones expanded after primary vaccination (around 97% of CD4 and roughly 90% of CD8) were re-detected after the booster, suggesting that broad memory maintenance occurred. Computational filtering was needed because FACS-sorted repertoires could contain abundant contaminating clonotypes from the bulk population. Only two donors were included in the study, so the extent to which the findings can be generalized is limited. Compared with the primary T-cell response, the secondary T-cell response was faster but weaker, reaching its peak on day 5 rather than on day 15.

Synthesis of TCR cDNA relied on 5'RACE template switching, a step that introduced a universal primer site along with unique molecular identifiers. Priming of cDNA synthesis was performed from both the TCR alpha and TCR beta constant segments. Two PCR steps were used to amplify libraries, with sample barcodes and sequencing adapters being added in the second step. Sequencing of the libraries was done on either Illumina HiSeq 2500 (2x100 bp) or NovaSeq (2x150 bp). Per the source publication's procedure: Reads were demultiplexed and collapsed into UMI consensus sequences with MIGEC, and V(D)J alignment was performed with MiXCR. Using edgeR on replicate PBMC samples, clonotypes were called vaccine-responding if FDR was below 0.01 and the log2 fold change was above 5 up to day 15. Bulk clonotypes were assigned CD4 or CD8 identity according to which sequenced CD4 or CD8 repertoire held them at higher abundance. TCRdb ran its own pipeline on the public reads, namely fastp trimming at Q25 and MiXCR clone calling, and kept in-frame beta chains. All rows with the same CDR3 protein become a single entry with the most common DNA and genes. The V and J calls and clone size are TCRdb's, not the authors'. The sample yields around 340,000 distinct CDR3 sequences; more than 8.5% were counted once. Under 20% of the sample comes from the top ten.

The origin of this receptor is a young man who received the YFV17D yellow fever vaccine. The rearranged chain carries TRBV27 and TRBJ2-3; the D gene is unclear. The sequences come from PBMCs, collected on the day of the first yellow fever vaccination. The DNA reads TGTGCCAGCCAACTCCTTTCCCAGTCAGATACGCAGTATTTT. The encoded protein is CASQLLSQSDTQYF.